Listed below are T cell receptor beta chains from one sample, sequenced in a study of CD8 T cells in ankylosing spondylitis. TCRdb reanalysed the 5' RACE reads using MiXCR and keeps one entry per CDR3 protein. The sample consists of under 450,000 distinct CDR3 sequences, roughly 17% of them appearing once. The sample consisted of blood, either unsorted or a sorted T cell fraction (not recorded which). The receptors stem from a male donor with ankylosing spondylitis. Each CDR3 is given with its conserved first and last residue. D genes are given only for firm matches. Not all rows give a size; the values are once, few, many and, for expanded clones, a class.

V gene	D gene	clone size	J gene	CDR3 protein	CDR3 DNA
TRBV30	.	.	TRBJ2-5	CAWSFTTETQYF	TGTGCCTGGAGTTTCACGACTGAGACCCAGTACTTC
TRBV5-4	.	.	TRBJ1-2	CASSLAKATGNGYTF	TGTGCCAGCAGCTTGGCCAAGGCGACAGGCAACGGCTACACCTTC
TRBV20-1	TRBD2	.	TRBJ2-3	CSANSREGFSSTDTQYF	TGCAGTGCCAATAGCCGGGAGGGGTTTTCTAGCACAGATACGCAGTATTTT
TRBV5-4	.	.	TRBJ2-3	CASSLVYADTQYF	TGTGCCAGCAGCTTGGTTTATGCAGATACGCAGTATTTT
TRBV20-1	.	once	TRBJ1-2	CSARDLLSNYGYTF	TGCAGTGCTAGAGATCTGTTGTCTAACTATGGCTACACCTTC
TRBV6-5	.	.	TRBJ1-1	CASSSLFAEAFF	TGTGCCAGCTCCTCCTTGTTCGCTGAAGCTTTCTTT
TRBV5-5	.	few	TRBJ2-1	CASSFTPSNSYNEQFF	TGTGCCAGCAGCTTTACACCTAGCAATTCCTACAATGAGCAGTTCTTC
TRBV11-1	.	few	TRBJ1-1	CASSYSWDTEAFF	TGTGCCAGCAGCTACTCCTGGGACACTGAAGCTTTCTTT
TRBV5-1	TRBD2	.	TRBJ2-1	CASRWTSGGANEQFF	TGCGCCAGCAGGTGGACTAGCGGGGGGGCCAATGAGCAGTTCTTC
TRBV7-8	.	few	TRBJ2-7	CASSTSGGRDEQYF	TGTGCCAGCAGCACCTCAGGGGGGAGGGACGAGCAGTACTTC
TRBV7-2	.	few	TRBJ1-5	CASSRDKGNQPQHF	TGTGCCAGCAGCAGGGACAAAGGCAATCAGCCCCAGCATTTT
TRBV7-2	.	few	TRBJ2-1	CASSFLHNEQFF	TGTGCCAGCAGCTTTCTACACAATGAGCAGTTCTTC
TRBV24-1	.	.	TRBJ1-2	CATSAGSGYTF	TGTGCCACCAGTGCGGGCTCGGGCTACACCTTC
TRBV6-5	.	few	TRBJ2-5	CASTWGRTQETQYF	TGTGCCAGCACTTGGGGTCGAACCCAAGAGACCCAGTACTTC
TRBV2	.	few	TRBJ1-1	CAGSQGNTEAFF	TGTGCCGGATCACAGGGGAACACTGAAGCTTTCTTT
TRBV6-2/TRBV6-3	TRBD1	few	TRBJ2-1	CASSPHPGGKKGYNEQFF	TGTGCCAGCAGCCCCCACCCAGGGGGAAAAAAGGGGTACAATGAGCAGTTCTTC
TRBV29-1	.	.	TRBJ2-3	CSVPTRADTQYF	TGCAGCGTTCCGACTCGCGCAGATACGCAGTATTTT
TRBV21-1	.	few	TRBJ2-7	CASSKKPSGDYEQYF	TGTGCCAGCAGCAAAAAGCCTAGCGGGGATTACGAGCAGTACTTC
TRBV7-3	.	few	TRBJ2-1	CASSPRGIRDEQFF	TGTGCCAGCAGCCCTCGGGGAATTAGGGATGAGCAGTTCTTC
TRBV18	TRBD1	.	TRBJ2-1	CASADRPEGNEQFF	TGTGCCAGCGCGGACAGGCCAGAGGGCAATGAGCAGTTCTTC
TRBV6-2/TRBV6-3	TRBD1	.	TRBJ2-7	CASDRGKTGEQYF	TGTGCCAGTGACAGGGGAAAAACGGGGGAGCAGTACTTC
TRBV6-5	.	few	TRBJ1-5	CASSYRGGQPQHF	TGTGCCAGCAGTTACAGGGGTGGACAGCCCCAGCATTTT
TRBV20-1	.	.	TRBJ1-4	CSARSGTRNEKLFF	TGCAGTGCTAGATCGGGCACTCGTAATGAAAAACTGTTTTTT
TRBV5-6	TRBD2	.	TRBJ2-3	CASSLVQSGISTDTQYF	TGTGCCAGCAGCTTGGTCCAAAGCGGGATCAGCACAGATACGCAGTATTTT
TRBV10-3	.	.	TRBJ2-7	CAISFRTDSYEQYF	TGTGCCATCAGCTTCCGGACGGACTCCTACGAGCAGTACTTC
TRBV3-1	TRBD1	many	TRBJ2-7	CASSQRRGQGANEQYF	TGTGCCAGCAGCCAACGGCGTGGACAGGGGGCAAACGAGCAGTACTTC
TRBV10-3	.	few	TRBJ2-7	CAISAGPNYEQYF	TGTGCCATCAGTGCCGGGCCAAACTACGAGCAGTACTTC
TRBV5-1	.	.	TRBJ2-7	CASSLASGTYEQYF	TGCGCCAGCAGCTTGGCGTCAGGGACCTACGAGCAGTACTTC
TRBV12-3/TRBV12-4	.	few	TRBJ2-7	CASSPRLGPNEQYF	TGTGCCAGCAGTCCACGCTTGGGTCCGAACGAGCAGTACTTC
TRBV20-1	.	few	TRBJ2-5	CSARTGTRETQYF	TGCAGTGCTAGAACCGGGACGCGAGAGACCCAGTACTTC
TRBV15	.	few	TRBJ2-1	CATSRESSGLGNEQFF	TGTGCCACCAGCAGAGAATCGAGTGGCCTCGGCAATGAGCAGTTCTTC
TRBV27	.	many	TRBJ2-5	CASSLSGRGLVVRETQYF	TGTGCCAGCAGTTTAAGTGGCAGGGGTTTGGTGGTTCGGGAGACCCAGTACTTC
TRBV5-1	.	few	TRBJ2-5	CASSLEGGRETQYF	TGCGCCAGCAGCTTGGAGGGGGGTCGTGAGACCCAGTACTTC
TRBV20-1	TRBD2	.	TRBJ2-2	CSAPISGGWTGELFF	TGCAGTGCTCCGATTTCGGGGGGTTGGACCGGGGAGCTGTTTTTT
TRBV6-5	.	.	TRBJ1-1	CASSYPSVRNTEAFF	TGTGCCAGCAGTTACCCCAGCGTGAGGAACACTGAAGCTTTCTTT
TRBV12-3/TRBV12-4	TRBD1	few	TRBJ2-7	CATAALGGREQYF	TGTGCCACCGCAGCTCTAGGGGGCCGGGAGCAGTACTTC
TRBV7-2	.	.	TRBJ1-5	CASSGRRRGADQPQHF	TGTGCCAGCAGCGGGCGAAGGAGGGGGGCAGATCAGCCCCAGCATTTT
TRBV7-6	TRBD1	.	TRBJ1-4	CASSLNRGEKLFF	TGTGCCAGCAGCTTAAACAGGGGCGAAAAACTGTTTTTT
TRBV7-9	TRBD2	few	TRBJ2-1	CASSPRTSGDNEQFF	TGTGCCAGCAGCCCGCGGACTAGCGGAGACAATGAGCAGTTCTTC
TRBV20-1	TRBD2	few	TRBJ2-2	CSATAGGNTGELFF	TGCAGTGCTACGGCGGGAGGGAACACCGGGGAGCTGTTTTTT
TRBV6-2/TRBV6-3	TRBD1	.	TRBJ2-7	CASSKRQGLYEQYF	TGTGCCAGCAGTAAGCGACAGGGGTTGTACGAGCAGTACTTC
TRBV20-1	.	.	TRBJ2-7	CSARGWGSGEQYF	TGCAGTGCTAGAGGTTGGGGATCGGGCGAGCAGTACTTC